Listed below are T cell receptor beta chains from one sample, sequenced in a study of somatic mutations in cytotoxic T cells in rheumatoid arthritis. TCRdb's copy holds only in-frame clones and misses some; the assay was immunoSEQ multiplex PCR. The table has 15,000 to 20,000 clones, around four fifths seen once. Sample: CD8+ T cells sorted from blood. These receptors all come from an adult with rheumatoid arthritis. The CDR3 runs from the conserved cysteine through the conserved F or W. A D gene is named only where the DNA matches it firmly. Size is stated for part of the rows, as once, few or many counts, or as a class when the clone is expanded.

V gene	clone size	J gene	D gene	CDR3 DNA	CDR3 protein
TRBV28	NA	TRBJ2-3	TRBD2	TGTGCCAGCAGACGACATAAAGCGGGGGGGAGTATGATCACAGATACGCAGTATTTT	CASRRHKAGGSMITDTQYF
TRBV29-1	once	TRBJ2-2	NA	TGCAGCGCCAGGGGTTCCGGGGAGCTGTTTTTT	CSARGSGELFF
TRBV6-1	NA	TRBJ1-6	NA	TGTGCCAGCAGTGCCTTGCCCGGATGGGACAACCTGGGTTCACCCCTCCACTTT	CASSALPGWDNLGSPLHF
TRBV2	NA	TRBJ2-7	NA	TGTGCCAGCACCTCACTAGAGGCCCTTGGCACGTACGAGCAGTACTTC	CASTSLEALGTYEQYF
TRBV11-2	NA	TRBJ2-1	NA	TGTGCCAGCAGCCCCCCCACTGACTCCTACAATGAGCAGTTCTTC	CASSPPTDSYNEQFF
TRBV11-1	NA	TRBJ2-2	NA	TGTGCCAGCACCCCAAACACCGGGGAGCTGTTTTTT	CASTPNTGELFF
TRBV15	NA	TRBJ2-2	NA	TGTGCCACCTTCACGGGGACCGGGGAGCTGTTTTTT	CATFTGTGELFF
TRBV10-1	NA	TRBJ2-3	NA	TGCGCCAGCAGTGAGTCCGGGGTTAGCACAGATACGCAGTATTTT	CASSESGVSTDTQYF
TRBV30	NA	TRBJ2-1	NA	TGTGCCTGCGGGGCGTACAATGAGCAGTTCTTC	CACGAYNEQFF
TRBV27	NA	TRBJ2-5	TRBD1	TGTGCCAGCAGCTTAACCGGGACAGGGGTGTGGGAGACCCAGTACTTC	CASSLTGTGVWETQYF
TRBV6-1	NA	TRBJ1-1	NA	TGTGCCAGCATCCACAGGTCCCCAGGGAACACTGAAGCTTTCTTT	CASIHRSPGNTEAFF
TRBV30	NA	TRBJ1-2	TRBD1	TGTGCCTGGACGGCGCGGGGACAGGGGGATAAGGGCTACACCTTC	CAWTARGQGDKGYTF
TRBV7-9	few	TRBJ2-1	NA	TGTGCCAGCAGCTTAGTAACTATCAGGTACAATGAGCAGTTCTTC	CASSLVTIRYNEQFF
TRBV28	NA	TRBJ2-1	NA	TGTGCCAGCAACCCGACCGACAATGAGCAGTTCTTC	CASNPTDNEQFF
TRBV19	few	TRBJ2-7	TRBD2	TGTGCCAGTAAACGGTCGGCGGGGGGTTCCAACTACGAGCAGTACTTC	CASKRSAGGSNYEQYF
TRBV5-5	NA	TRBJ1-1	TRBD1	TGTGCCAGCAGCTTTACAGGGGGGAACACTGAAGCTTTCTTT	CASSFTGGNTEAFF
TRBV29-1	NA	TRBJ2-7	NA	TGCAGCGTTGATGCGGGCCCGGCCGGGGAGCAGTACTTC	CSVDAGPAGEQYF
TRBV19	NA	TRBJ2-7	NA	TGTGCCAGTAGTATAGCGGAAGGAAACTACGAGCAGTACTTC	CASSIAEGNYEQYF
TRBV18	NA	TRBJ2-4	NA	TGTGCCAGCGCCTACAGGGAAGGCATTCAGTACTTC	CASAYREGIQYF
TRBV7-9	NA	TRBJ2-7	NA	TGTGCCAGCAGCCCGACCTTAGGATTGCGCAACGAGCAGTACTTC	CASSPTLGLRNEQYF
TRBV5-6	NA	TRBJ1-2	NA	TGTGCCAGCAGCGCTGATTCGACAGGCTATGGCTACACCTTC	CASSADSTGYGYTF
TRBV5-1	NA	TRBJ1-5	NA	TGCGCCAGCAGCTTGGGAGAACTTAGCAATCAGCCCCAGCATTTT	CASSLGELSNQPQHF
TRBV15	few	TRBJ1-6	NA	TGTGCCACCAGCAGAGACAGGGATCGTAGGAATTCACCCCTCCACTTT	CATSRDRDRRNSPLHF
TRBV7-9	NA	TRBJ2-6	NA	TGTGCCAGCAGCTTAGCGGTTTACTCTGGGGCCAACGTCCTGACTTTC	CASSLAVYSGANVLTF
TRBV6-5	NA	TRBJ2-5	NA	TGTGCCAGCAGTTACCTACAGGGATCGGAGACCCAGTACTTC	CASSYLQGSETQYF
TRBV7-9	NA	TRBJ2-2	TRBD2	TGTGCCAGCAGCCTACAGGGACTAGCTAAGGGCGGGGAGCTGTTTTTT	CASSLQGLAKGGELFF
TRBV9	NA	TRBJ1-2	NA	TGTGCCAGCAGCAGCGGGGGGGGCGGCTATGGCTACACCTTC	CASSSGGGGYGYTF
TRBV30	NA	TRBJ2-7	TRBD1	TGTGCCTGGAGTGCCGGGACAGGGGATCCCGAGCAGTACTTC	CAWSAGTGDPEQYF
TRBV7-9	NA	TRBJ2-5	TRBD2	TGTGCCAGCAGCTTAATAGCGGGAGGGAAAGAGACCCAGTACTTC	CASSLIAGGKETQYF
TRBV4-1	NA	TRBJ2-7	TRBD1	TGCGCCAGCAGCCTTCCGGACAGGGCCTACGAGCAGTACTTC	CASSLPDRAYEQYF
TRBV7-2	NA	TRBJ2-5	TRBD2	TGTGCCAGCAGCCACGGGACTAGCGGGGAGACCCAGTACTTC	CASSHGTSGETQYF
TRBV5-4	NA	TRBJ2-3	TRBD2	TGTGCCAGCAGCTTGGCCATAGCGGGAGTGGCAGATACGCAGTATTTT	CASSLAIAGVADTQYF
TRBV4-2	NA	TRBJ2-7	NA	TGTGCCAGCAGCGCAATCGCCAGAAGCTCCTACGAGCAGTACTTC	CASSAIARSSYEQYF
TRBV4-1	NA	TRBJ2-1	TRBD2	TGCGCCAGCAGCCAAGAAAGGAGAACTAGCGTATACAATGAGCAGTTCTTC	CASSQERRTSVYNEQFF
TRBV11-2	NA	TRBJ2-5	NA	TGTGCCAGCAGCTTAGAACGGAGCCAACAAGAGACCCAGTACTTC	CASSLERSQQETQYF
TRBV11-3	NA	TRBJ2-1	NA	TGTGCCAGCAGCTTAGCTGGTAGCGGAAACTACAATGAGCAGTTCTTC	CASSLAGSGNYNEQFF
TRBV11-2	once	TRBJ2-3	NA	TGTGCCAGCAGCTTAGTAGGCGGCCGCACAGATACGCAGTATTTT	CASSLVGGRTDTQYF
TRBV7-9	NA	TRBJ1-1	NA	TGTGCCAGCAGAACCGCCCAGGGCGGGGACACTGAAGCTTTCTTT	CASRTAQGGDTEAFF
TRBV6-4	NA	TRBJ2-2	NA	TGTGCCAGCAGTGACTCGAGCCAGACGAACACCGGGGAGCTGTTTTTT	CASSDSSQTNTGELFF
TRBV7-2	NA	TRBJ2-6	NA	TGTGCCAGCAGATCTACCTCTGGGGCCAACGTCCTGACTTTC	CASRSTSGANVLTF
TRBV5-5	once	TRBJ2-1	NA	TGTGCCAGCAGCCAAGAGACTATCTACAATGAGCAGTTCTTC	CASSQETIYNEQFF
TRBV6-5	NA	TRBJ1-3	NA	TGTGCCAGCACCGTCTGGGGGTCGGGGGGAAACACCATATATTTT	CASTVWGSGGNTIYF
TRBV4-1	NA	TRBJ2-5	NA	TGCGCCAGCAGCCAAGAAGGGTCGGGCCCGACGGGGGAGACCCAGTACTTC	CASSQEGSGPTGETQYF
TRBV6-5	NA	TRBJ2-7	NA	TGTGCCAGCAGGACCGGGGCCTCCTACGAGCAGTACTTC	CASRTGASYEQYF
TRBV19	few	TRBJ1-1	NA	TGTGCCAGTAGTTTCCCGGGCCGCTTCACTGAAGCTTTCTTT	CASSFPGRFTEAFF
TRBV9	NA	TRBJ1-6	TRBD1	TGTGCCAGCAGCGGGGATGACAGGGGCACTAATTCACCCCTCCACTTT	CASSGDDRGTNSPLHF
TRBV2	few	TRBJ2-7	NA	TGTGCCAGCAGGGGGTATCGGGACGAGCAGTACTTC	CASRGYRDEQYF
TRBV15	once	TRBJ2-1	NA	TGTGCCACCAGCAGAGGACGGGAGAGCGGCGAGCAGTTCTTC	CATSRGRESGEQFF
TRBV19	NA	TRBJ1-2	TRBD1	TGTGCCACCGCCACAGGGGCCAACTATGGCTACACCTTC	CATATGANYGYTF
TRBV6-4	NA	TRBJ2-1	TRBD2	TGTGCCAGCAGTGACTCAGCGGGAGGGTACAATGAGCAGTTCTTC	CASSDSAGGYNEQFF